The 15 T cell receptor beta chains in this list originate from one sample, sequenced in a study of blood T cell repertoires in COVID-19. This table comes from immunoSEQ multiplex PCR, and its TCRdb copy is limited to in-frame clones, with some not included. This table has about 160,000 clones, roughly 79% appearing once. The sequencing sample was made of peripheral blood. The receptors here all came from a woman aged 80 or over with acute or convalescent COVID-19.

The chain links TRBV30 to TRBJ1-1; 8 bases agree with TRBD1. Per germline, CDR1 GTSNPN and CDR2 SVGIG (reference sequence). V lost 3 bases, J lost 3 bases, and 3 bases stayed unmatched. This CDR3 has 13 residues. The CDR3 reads CAWRDRADTEAFF. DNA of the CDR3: TGTGCCTGGAGGGACAGGGCGGACACTGAAGCTTTCTTT.

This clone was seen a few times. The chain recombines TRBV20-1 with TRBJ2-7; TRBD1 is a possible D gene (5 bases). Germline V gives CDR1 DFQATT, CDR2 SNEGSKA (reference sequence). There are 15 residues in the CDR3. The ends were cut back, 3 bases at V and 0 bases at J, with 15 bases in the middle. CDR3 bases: TGCAGTGCTAGTCCCCTGGGGCATCGCTCCTACGAGCAGTACTTC. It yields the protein CSASPLGHRSYEQYF.

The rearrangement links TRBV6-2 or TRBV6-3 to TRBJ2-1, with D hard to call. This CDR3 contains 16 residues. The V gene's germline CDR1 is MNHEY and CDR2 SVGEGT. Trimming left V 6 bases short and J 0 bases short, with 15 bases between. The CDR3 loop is CASSDQAKSSYNEQFF. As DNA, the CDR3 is TGTGCCAGCAGCGACCAAGCGAAAAGCTCCTACAATGAGCAGTTCTTC.

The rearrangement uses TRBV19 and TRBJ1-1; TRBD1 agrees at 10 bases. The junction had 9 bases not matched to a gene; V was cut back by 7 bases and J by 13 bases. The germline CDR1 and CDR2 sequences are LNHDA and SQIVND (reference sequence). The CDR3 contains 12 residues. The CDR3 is CASTYDRGLGFF. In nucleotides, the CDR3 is TGTGCCAGTACCTACGACAGGGGGCTCGGTTTCTTT.

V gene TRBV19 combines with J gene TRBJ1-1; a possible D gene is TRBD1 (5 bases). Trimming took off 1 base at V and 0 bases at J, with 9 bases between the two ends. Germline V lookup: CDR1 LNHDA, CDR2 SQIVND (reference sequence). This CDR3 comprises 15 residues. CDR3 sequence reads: CASSIAHRLNTEAFF. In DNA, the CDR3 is TGTGCCAGTAGTATAGCTCACAGGTTGAACACTGAAGCTTTCTTT.

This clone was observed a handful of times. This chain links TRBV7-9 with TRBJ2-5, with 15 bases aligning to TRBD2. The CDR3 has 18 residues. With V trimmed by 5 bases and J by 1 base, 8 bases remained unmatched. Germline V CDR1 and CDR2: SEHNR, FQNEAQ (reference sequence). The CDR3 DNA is TGTGCCAGCAGCACACGGGGACTAGCGGGAGGCCCCCAAGAGACCCAGTACTTC. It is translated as CASSTRGLAGGPQETQYF.

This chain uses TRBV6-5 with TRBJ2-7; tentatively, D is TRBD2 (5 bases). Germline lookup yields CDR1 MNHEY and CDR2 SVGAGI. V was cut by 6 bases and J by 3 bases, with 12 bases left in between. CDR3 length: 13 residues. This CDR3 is CASSPGSGYEQYF. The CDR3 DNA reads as TGTGCCAGCAGCCCGGGATCTGGCTACGAGCAGTACTTC.

The CDR3 spells CASSVTTGKNTGELFF. The CDR3, as DNA: TGTGCCAGCAGCGTAACGACAGGGAAGAACACCGGGGAGCTGTTTTTT. V is TRBV9 and J is TRBJ2-2; TRBD1 matches 7 bases. The CDR3 spans 16 residues. V shed 1 base, J shed 1 base, and the junction held 4 bases outside the gene matches. Germline CDR1 is SGDLS and CDR2 is YYNGEE.

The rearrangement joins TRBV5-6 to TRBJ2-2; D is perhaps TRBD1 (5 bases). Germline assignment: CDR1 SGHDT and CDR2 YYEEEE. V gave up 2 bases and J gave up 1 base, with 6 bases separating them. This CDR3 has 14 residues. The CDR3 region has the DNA TGTGCCAGCAGCTTCACAGGGAACACCGGGGAGCTGTTTTTT. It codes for CASSFTGNTGELFF.

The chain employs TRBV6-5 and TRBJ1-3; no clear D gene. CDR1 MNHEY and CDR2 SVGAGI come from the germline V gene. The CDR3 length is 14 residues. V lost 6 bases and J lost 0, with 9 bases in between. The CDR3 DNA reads TGTGCCAGCAGCTATTTAAGCTCTGGAAACACCATATATTTT. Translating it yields CASSYLSSGNTIYF.

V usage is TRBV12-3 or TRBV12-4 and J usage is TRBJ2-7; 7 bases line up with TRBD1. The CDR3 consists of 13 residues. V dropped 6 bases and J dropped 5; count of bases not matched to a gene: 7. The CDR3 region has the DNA TGTGCCAGCAGCAATAACAGGGGAGACGAGCAGTACTTC. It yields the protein CASSNNRGDEQYF.

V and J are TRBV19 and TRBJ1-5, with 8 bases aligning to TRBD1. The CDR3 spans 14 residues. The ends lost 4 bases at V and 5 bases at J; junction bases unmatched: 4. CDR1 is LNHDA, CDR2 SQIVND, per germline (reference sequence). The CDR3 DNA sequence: TGTGCCAGTAGTAAGACAGGGGTCGATCAGCCCCAGCATTTT. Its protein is CASSKTGVDQPQHF.

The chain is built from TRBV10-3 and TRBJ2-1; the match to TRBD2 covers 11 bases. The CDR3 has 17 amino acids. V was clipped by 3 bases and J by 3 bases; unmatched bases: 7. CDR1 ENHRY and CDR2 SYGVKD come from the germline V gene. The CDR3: CAISDSSLAGDYNEQFF. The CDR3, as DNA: TGTGCCATCAGTGATTCTTCACTAGCGGGGGACTACAATGAGCAGTTCTTC.

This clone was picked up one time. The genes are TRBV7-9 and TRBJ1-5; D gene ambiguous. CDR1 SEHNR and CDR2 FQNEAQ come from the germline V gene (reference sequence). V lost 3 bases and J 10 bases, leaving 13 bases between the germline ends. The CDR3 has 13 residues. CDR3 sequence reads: CASSLEGISPQHF. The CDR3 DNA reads TGTGCCAGCAGCTTGGAGGGTATCAGCCCCCAGCATTTT. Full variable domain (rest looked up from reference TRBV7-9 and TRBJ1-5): DTGVSQNPRHKITKRGQNVTFRCDPISEHNRLYWYRQTLGQGPEFLTYFQNEAQLEKSRLLSDRFSAERPKGSFSTLEIQRTEQGDSAMYLCASSLEGISPQHFGDGTRLSIL.

DNA for the CDR3: TGTGCCAGCAGCTTAGAGGGGGCGCGAACTGAAGCTTTCTTT. Encoded protein: CASSLEGARTEAFF. This sequence joins TRBV7-9 and TRBJ1-1, with 7 bases identical to TRBD1. Germline V lookup: CDR1 SEHNR, CDR2 FQNEAQ (reference sequence). V dropped 1 base and J dropped 5; count of bases not matched to a gene: 4. The CDR3 sequence is 14 residues long. Full variable domain (outside the CDR3, taken from reference TRBV7-9 and TRBJ1-1): DTGVSQNPRHKITKRGQNVTFRCDPISEHNRLYWYRQTLGQGPEFLTYFQNEAQLEKSRLLSDRFSAERPKGSFSTLEIQRTEQGDSAMYLCASSLEGARTEAFFGQGTRLTVV.